This T cell receptor (beta chain) is from a study of blood T cell repertoires in COVID-19. Assay: immunoSEQ multiplex PCR; the TCRdb copy retains only in-frame clones and omits some. The repertoire has around 80,000 clones, about 91% of them found once; the top ten carry more than 4.5%. V lost 1 base and J 4 bases, leaving 3 bases between the germline ends. The CDR3 runs 12 residues. Germline CDR1 reads LNHNV; CDR2 reads YYDKDF (reference sequence). The chain uses TRBV15 and TRBJ2-3; D is unresolved. This TCR came from a woman of 80 years or more with acute or convalescent COVID-19. Input material: peripheral blood. The CDR3 nucleotides read TGTGCCACCAGCAGAGTCGCAGATACGCAGTATTTT. This encodes CATSRVADTQYF.